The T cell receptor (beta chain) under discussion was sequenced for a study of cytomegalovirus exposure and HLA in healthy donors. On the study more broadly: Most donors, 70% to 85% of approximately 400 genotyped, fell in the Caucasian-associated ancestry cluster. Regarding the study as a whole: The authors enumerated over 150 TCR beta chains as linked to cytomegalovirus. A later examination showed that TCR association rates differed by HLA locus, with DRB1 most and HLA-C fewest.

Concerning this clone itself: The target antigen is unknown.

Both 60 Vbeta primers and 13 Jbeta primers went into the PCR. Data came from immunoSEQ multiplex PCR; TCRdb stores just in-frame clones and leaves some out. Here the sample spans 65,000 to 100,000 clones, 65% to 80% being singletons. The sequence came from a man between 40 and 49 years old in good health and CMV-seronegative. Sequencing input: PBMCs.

The CDR3 DNA reads TGTGCCAGCAGCGTAGATTGGGACAGGGGAAGGAGCTACACCTTC. It specifies CASSVDWDRGRSYTF. The chain couples TRBV9 to TRBJ1-2; 10 nucleotides line up with TRBD1. The V gene's germline CDR1 is SGDLS and CDR2 YYNGEE. After removal of 0 bases from V and 9 bases from J, the junction contained 8 bases not matched to a gene. This CDR3 comprises 15 residues. Supplemented by reference TRBV9 and TRBJ1-2, the full variable domain reads DSGVTQTPKHLITATGQRVTLRCSPRSGDLSVYWYQQSLDQGLQFLIQYYNGEERAKGNILERFSAQQFPDLHSELNLSSLELGDSALYFCASSVDWDRGRSYTFGSGTRLTVV.